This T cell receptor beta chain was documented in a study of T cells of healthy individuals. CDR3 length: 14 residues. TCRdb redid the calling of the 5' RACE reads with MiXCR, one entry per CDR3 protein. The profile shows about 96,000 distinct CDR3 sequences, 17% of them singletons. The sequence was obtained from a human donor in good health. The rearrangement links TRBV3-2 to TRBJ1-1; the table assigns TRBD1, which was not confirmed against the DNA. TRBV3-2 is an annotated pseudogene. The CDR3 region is CASSQELITGEAFF. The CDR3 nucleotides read TGTGCCAGCAGCCAAGAACTAATAACAGGGGAAGCTTTCTTT.